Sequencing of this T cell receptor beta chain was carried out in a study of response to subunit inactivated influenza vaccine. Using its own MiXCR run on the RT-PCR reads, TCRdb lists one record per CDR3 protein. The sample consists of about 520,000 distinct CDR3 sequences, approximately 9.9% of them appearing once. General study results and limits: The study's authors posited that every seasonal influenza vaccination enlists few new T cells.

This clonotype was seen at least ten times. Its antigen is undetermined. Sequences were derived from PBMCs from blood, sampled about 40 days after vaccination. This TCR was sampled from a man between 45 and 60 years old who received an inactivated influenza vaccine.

The chain's CDR3 is CASRNRGDEQYF. The CDR3 DNA follows: TGTGCCAGCAGAAACAGGGGAGACGAGCAGTACTTC. The chain employs TRBV6-1 and TRBJ2-7; 7 bases match TRBD1. Germline lookup yields CDR1 MNHNS and CDR2 SASEGT. The V segment lost 6 bases and the J segment 5 bases; nucleotides outside the gene matches: 4. The CDR3 length is 12 residues.